Sequencing of this T cell receptor beta chain was carried out in a study of T cell repertoires in cytomegalovirus infection. The overall study: Both a matching HLA type and CMV infection were indicated by public TCR beta signatures. Overall study findings and caveats: Cumulative public TCR beta family frequency identified CMV carriers with the relevant HLA.

Details on this clonotype: No antigen is known for it.

TCRdb re-analysed the reads in MiXCR, keeping a single row per CDR3 protein. The sample comprises approximately 300,000 distinct CDR3 sequences, just under 25% of which are singletons, and 10% to 15% rests with the top ten. The origin of this receptor is a human donor in good health (CMV status not recorded). Some clones in this sample may be carry-over from other donors' samples. The material was cultured PBMCs, obtained from culture after CMV antigen stimulation.

In nucleotides, the CDR3 is TGTGCCAGCAGCCGAGGAGGCGGGAGGGGAGCCAAAAACATTCAGTACTTC. Amino acids: CASSRGGGRGAKNIQYF. The genes are TRBV7-2 and TRBJ2-4; TRBD2 agrees at 9 bases. The CDR3 extends over 17 amino acids. J was trimmed by 0 bases and V by 5 bases; bases with no gene match: 8. CDR1 SGHTA and CDR2 FQGNSA come from the germline V gene.